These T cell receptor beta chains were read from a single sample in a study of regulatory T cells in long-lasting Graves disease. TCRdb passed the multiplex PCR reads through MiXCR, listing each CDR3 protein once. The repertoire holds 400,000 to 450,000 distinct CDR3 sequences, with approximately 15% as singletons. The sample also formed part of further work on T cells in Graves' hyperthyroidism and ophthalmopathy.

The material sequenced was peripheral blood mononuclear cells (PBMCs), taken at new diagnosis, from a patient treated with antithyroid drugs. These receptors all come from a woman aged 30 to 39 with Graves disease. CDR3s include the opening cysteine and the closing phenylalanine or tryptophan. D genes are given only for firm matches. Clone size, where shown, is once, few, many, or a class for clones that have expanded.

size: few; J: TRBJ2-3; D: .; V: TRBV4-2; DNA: TGTGCCAGCAGCGACAAGGGGGGGAGCACAGATACGCAGTATTTT; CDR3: CASSDKGGSTDTQYF
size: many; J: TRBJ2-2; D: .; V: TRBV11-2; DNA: TGTGCCAGCAGCTGGACCGGGAACACCGGGGAGCTGTTTTTT; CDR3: CASSWTGNTGELFF
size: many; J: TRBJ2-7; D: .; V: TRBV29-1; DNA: TGCAGCGTTGTGCGGGGATTCTCCGAGCAGTACTTC; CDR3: CSVVRGFSEQYF
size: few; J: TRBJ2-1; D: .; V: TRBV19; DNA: TGTGCCAGTAGTGAGACTTACCGTGAGCAGTTCTTC; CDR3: CASSETYREQFF
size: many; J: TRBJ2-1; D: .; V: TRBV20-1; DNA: TGCAGTGCTAGAGTCTACGGTGAGCAGTTCTTC; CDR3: CSARVYGEQFF
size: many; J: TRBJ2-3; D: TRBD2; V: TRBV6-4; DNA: TGTGCCAGCAAGTCTGGGGCGGGAGACACAGATACGCAGTATTTT; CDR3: CASKSGAGDTDTQYF
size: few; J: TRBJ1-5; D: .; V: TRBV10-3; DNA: TGTGCCATCAGTGAGTCCCGGAATCAGCCCCAGCATTTT; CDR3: CAISESRNQPQHF
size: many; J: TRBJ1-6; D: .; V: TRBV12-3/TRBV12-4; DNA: TGTGCCATCCGACAGGATAATTCACCCCTCCACTTT; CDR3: CAIRQDNSPLHF
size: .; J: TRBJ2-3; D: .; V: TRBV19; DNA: TGTGCCAGTAAGAAGCATGACACAGATACGCAGTATTTT; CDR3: CASKKHDTDTQYF
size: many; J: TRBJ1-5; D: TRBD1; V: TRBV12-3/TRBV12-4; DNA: TGTGCCAGCAGCCCACAGGGGGCAAGCAATCAGCCCCAGCATTTT; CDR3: CASSPQGASNQPQHF
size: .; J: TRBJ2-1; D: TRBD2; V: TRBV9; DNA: TGTGCCAGCAGCGTAGATACGGGACTAGCGGCCTACAATGAGCAGTTCTTC; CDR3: CASSVDTGLAAYNEQFF
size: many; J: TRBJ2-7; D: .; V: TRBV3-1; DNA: TGTGCCAGCAGCCCCCGGCGGGGATCCGAGCAGTACTTC; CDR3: CASSPRRGSEQYF
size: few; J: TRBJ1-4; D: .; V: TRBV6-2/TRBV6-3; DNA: TGTGCCAGCAGCAGGACAACAACTAATGAAAAACTGTTTTTT; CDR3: CASSRTTTNEKLFF
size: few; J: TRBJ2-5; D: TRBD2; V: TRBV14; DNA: TGTGCCAGCAGCACGTGGGGGATAGCGGGAGAACTGGAGACCCAGTACTTC; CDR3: CASSTWGIAGELETQYF
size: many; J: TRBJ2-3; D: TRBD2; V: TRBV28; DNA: TGTGCCAGCAGTCCAAGGACTAGCGGTTTCACAGATACGCAGTATTTT; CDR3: CASSPRTSGFTDTQYF
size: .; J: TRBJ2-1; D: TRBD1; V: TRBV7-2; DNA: TGTGCCAGCAGCCCAGACAGGGGGCGCAATGAGCAGTTCTTC; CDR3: CASSPDRGRNEQFF
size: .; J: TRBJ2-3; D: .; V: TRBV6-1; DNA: TGTGCCAGCAGCTTAGAGAGGACTTCCCCTACGCAGTATTTT; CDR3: CASSLERTSPTQYF
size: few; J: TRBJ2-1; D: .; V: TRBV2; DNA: TGTGCCAGCAGCCAGGGATCGGCTGAGCAGTTCTTC; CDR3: CASSQGSAEQFF
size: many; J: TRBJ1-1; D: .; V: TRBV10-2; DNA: TGCGCCAGCAGCGGCAGGGGAAGGAACACTGAAGCTTTCTTT; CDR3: CASSGRGRNTEAFF
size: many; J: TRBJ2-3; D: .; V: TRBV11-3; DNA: TGTGCCAGCAGTATGGCCCTTGTGGATACGCAGTATTTT; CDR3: CASSMALVDTQYF
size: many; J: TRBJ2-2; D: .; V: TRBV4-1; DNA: TGCGCCAGCAGCCAGGGCCGAGACACCGGGGAGCTGTTTTTT; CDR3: CASSQGRDTGELFF
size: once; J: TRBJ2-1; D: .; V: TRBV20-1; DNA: TGCAGTGCTAGCGGAACGGGCTACAGTGAGCAGTTCTTC; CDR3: CSASGTGYSEQFF
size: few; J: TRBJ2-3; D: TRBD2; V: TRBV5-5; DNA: TGTGCCAGCAGCTTGGAGCCTAGCGGGAGGACCACAGATACGCAGTATTTT; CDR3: CASSLEPSGRTTDTQYF
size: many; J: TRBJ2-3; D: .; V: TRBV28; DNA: TGTGCCAGCACGGCGCCGCGGGATACGCAGTATTTT; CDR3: CASTAPRDTQYF
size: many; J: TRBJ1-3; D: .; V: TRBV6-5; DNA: TGTGCCAGCAGTTCCTACAGGAACTCTGGAAACACCATATATTTT; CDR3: CASSSYRNSGNTIYF
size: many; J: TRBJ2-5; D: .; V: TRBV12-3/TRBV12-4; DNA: TGTGCCAGCAGTCCAAACAGAGAGACCCAGTACTTC; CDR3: CASSPNRETQYF
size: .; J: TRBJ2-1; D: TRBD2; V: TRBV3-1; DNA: TGTGCCAGCAGCCATTGGACTAGCGGGAACTCCTACAATGAGCAGTTCTTC; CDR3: CASSHWTSGNSYNEQFF
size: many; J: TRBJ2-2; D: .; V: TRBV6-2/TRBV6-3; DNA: TGTGCCAGCAGTTATGGACAGAGGTTATCCGCGAACACCGGGGAGCTGTTTTTT; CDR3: CASSYGQRLSANTGELFF
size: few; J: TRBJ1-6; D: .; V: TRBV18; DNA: TGTGCCAGCTCACCAAAGGGAGAGGTTTCACCCCTCCACTTT; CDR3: CASSPKGEVSPLHF
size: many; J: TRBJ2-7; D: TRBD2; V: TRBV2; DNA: TGTGCCAGCAAGGATACCGCGGCTAGCGGGAGCGGGCAGTACTTC; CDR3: CASKDTAASGSGQYF
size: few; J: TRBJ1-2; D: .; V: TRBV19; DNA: TGTGCCAGTAGTATTTGGCCAGGAGGGGATGGCTACACCTTC; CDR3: CASSIWPGGDGYTF
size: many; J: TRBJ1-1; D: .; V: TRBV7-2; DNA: TGTGCCAGCAGCTTAAGACAGATAAACACTGAAGCTTTCTTT; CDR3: CASSLRQINTEAFF
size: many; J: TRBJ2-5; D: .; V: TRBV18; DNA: TGTGCCAGCTCACCATCCGGGGTTGAGACCCAGTACTTC; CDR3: CASSPSGVETQYF
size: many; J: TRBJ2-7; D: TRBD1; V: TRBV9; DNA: TGTGCCAGCAGCGTAGGTGGGACAGGGGTCTACGAGCAGTACTTC; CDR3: CASSVGGTGVYEQYF